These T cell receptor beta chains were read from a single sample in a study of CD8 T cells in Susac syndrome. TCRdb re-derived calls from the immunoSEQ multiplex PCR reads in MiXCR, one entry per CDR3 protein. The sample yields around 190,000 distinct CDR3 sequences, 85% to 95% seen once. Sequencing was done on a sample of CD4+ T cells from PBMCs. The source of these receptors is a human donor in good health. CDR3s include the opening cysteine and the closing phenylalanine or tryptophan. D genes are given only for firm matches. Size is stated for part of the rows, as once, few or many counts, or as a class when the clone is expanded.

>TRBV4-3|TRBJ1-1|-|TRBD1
TGCGCCAGCAGCCAGGCCCACAGGGGCGGGTCTACTGAAGCTTTCTTT
CASSQAHRGGSTEAFF
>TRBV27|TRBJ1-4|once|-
TGTGCCAGCAGTTTCACCAATTCCCCCATAAAACTGTTTTTT
CASSFTNSPIKLFF
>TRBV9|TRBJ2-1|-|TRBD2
TGTGCCAGCAGCCCTCTCAGACTAGCGGGGGGGCTGAACAATGAGCAGTTCTTC
CASSPLRLAGGLNNEQFF
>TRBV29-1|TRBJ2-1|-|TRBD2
TGCAGCGTTGAAGATCAAACTAGCGGGACCTCTTATGAGCAGTTCTTC
CSVEDQTSGTSYEQFF
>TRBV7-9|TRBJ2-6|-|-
TGTGCCAGCAGCTTAAAAGGGACCGGGGCCAACGTCCTGACTTTC
CASSLKGTGANVLTF
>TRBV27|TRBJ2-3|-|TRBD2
TGTGCCAGCAGTGTCCTAGCGGGAGTGGGTACAGATACGCAGTATTTT
CASSVLAGVGTDTQYF
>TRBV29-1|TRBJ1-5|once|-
TGCAGCGTGTTACAGGGAGGCAATCAGCCCCAGCATTTT
CSVLQGGNQPQHF
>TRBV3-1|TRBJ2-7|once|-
TGTGCCAGCAGCCAAGGCCCGGGACTCGCCTACGAGCAGTACTTC
CASSQGPGLAYEQYF
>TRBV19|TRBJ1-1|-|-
TGTGCCAGTAGTATTACGCGGGACACTGAAGCTTTCTTT
CASSITRDTEAFF
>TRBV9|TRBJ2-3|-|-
TGTGCCAGCAGCACCGCCGGAGCAGATACGCAGTATTTT
CASSTAGADTQYF
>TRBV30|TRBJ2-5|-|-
TGTGCCTGGACTCTCCCCGTAGGTAGGGCGCGAGAGACCCAGTACTTC
CAWTLPVGRARETQYF
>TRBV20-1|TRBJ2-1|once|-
TGCAGTGCTAGTAGGCGCAGCTCCTACAATGAGCAGTTCTTC
CSASRRSSYNEQFF
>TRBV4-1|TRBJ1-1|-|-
TGCGCCAGCAGCCAGACGGAGAGGAACACTGAAGCTTTCTTT
CASSQTERNTEAFF
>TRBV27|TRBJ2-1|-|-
TGTGCCAGCAGTTTATTCTCCGGGTACCAAGGGGGTGAGCAGTTCTTC
CASSLFSGYQGGEQFF
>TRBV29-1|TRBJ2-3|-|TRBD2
TGCAGCGCCGGACTAGCAGCAGATACGCAGTATTTT
CSAGLAADTQYF
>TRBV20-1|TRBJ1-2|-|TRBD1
TGCAGTGCCACAGGGGGGCTAACTAACTATGGCTACACCTTC
CSATGGLTNYGYTF
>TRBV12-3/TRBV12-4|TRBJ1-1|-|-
TGTGCCAGCAGTCGCTCAGGGTGGGATAAAGCTTTCTTT
CASSRSGWDKAFF
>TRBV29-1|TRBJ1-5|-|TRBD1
TGCAGCGCTGCACAGGGGGCAAGCAATCAGCCCCAGCATTTT
CSAAQGASNQPQHF
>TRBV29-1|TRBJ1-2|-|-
TGCAGCGTTGACAGCCCAGCTAACTATGGCTACACCTTC
CSVDSPANYGYTF
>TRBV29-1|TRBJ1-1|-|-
TGCAGCGTCATACAGGAATTCAACACTGAAGCTTTCTTT
CSVIQEFNTEAFF
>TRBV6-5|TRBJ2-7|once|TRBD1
TGTGCCAGCAGTTACGACAGGGCCCACTCCTACGAGCAGTACTTC
CASSYDRAHSYEQYF
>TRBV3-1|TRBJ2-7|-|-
TGTGCCAGCAGCCCCCGGGGGGTGACAGGGTACTACGAGCAGTACTTC
CASSPRGVTGYYEQYF